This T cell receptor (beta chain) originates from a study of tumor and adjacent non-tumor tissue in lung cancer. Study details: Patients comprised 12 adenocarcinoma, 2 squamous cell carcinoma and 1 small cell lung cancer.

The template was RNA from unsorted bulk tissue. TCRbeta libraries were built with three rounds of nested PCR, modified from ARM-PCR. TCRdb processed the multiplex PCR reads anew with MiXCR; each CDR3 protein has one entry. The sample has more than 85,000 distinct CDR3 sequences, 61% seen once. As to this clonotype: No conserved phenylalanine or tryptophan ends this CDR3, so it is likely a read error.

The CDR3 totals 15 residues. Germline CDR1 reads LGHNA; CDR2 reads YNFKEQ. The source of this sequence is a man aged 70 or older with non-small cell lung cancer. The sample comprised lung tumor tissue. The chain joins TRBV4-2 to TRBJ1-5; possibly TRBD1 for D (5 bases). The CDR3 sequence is CARSQEVRGWQPQHL. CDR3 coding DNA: TGTGCCAGGAGCCAAGAGGTCCGGGGCTGGCAGCCCCAGCATTTA.